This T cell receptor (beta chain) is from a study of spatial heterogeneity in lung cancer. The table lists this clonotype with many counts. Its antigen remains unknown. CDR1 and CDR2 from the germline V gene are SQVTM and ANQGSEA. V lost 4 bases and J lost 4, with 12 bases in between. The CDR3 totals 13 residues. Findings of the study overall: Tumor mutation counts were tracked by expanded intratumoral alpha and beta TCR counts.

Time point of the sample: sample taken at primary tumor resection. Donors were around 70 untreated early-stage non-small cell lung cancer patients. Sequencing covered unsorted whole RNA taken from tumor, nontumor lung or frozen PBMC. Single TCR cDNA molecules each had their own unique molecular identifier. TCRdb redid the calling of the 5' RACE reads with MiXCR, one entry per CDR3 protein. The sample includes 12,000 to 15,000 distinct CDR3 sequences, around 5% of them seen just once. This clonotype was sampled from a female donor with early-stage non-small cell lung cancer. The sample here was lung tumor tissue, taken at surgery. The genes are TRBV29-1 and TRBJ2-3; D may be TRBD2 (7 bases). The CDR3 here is CSVATGGADTQYF. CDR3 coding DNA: TGCAGCGTTGCAACGGGGGGCGCAGATACGCAGTATTTT.